This T cell receptor beta chain was captured in a study of monozygotic twins with cystic fibrosis. Study in general: With about 15 PCR cycles, barcoded libraries came from approximately 2.8 micrograms of fragmented DNA.

Assay used: immunoSEQ multiplex PCR; TCRdb lists only in-frame clones, some missing. The sample records 9,500 to 14,000 clones, approximately 97% being singletons. Worth noting for this clone: Its antigen is unknown.

Points from the study as a whole: V usage most resembled the co-twin in 13 of 16 pairs. In this small cohort, shared CDR3 numbers showed no association with age, concordance or disease severity. Monozygotic CF twin pairs shared significantly more nucleotide-identical clonotypes than unrelated CF individuals did.

From germline, CDR1 is SEHNR and CDR2 FQNEAQ (reference sequence). V was shortened by 3 bases and J by 5 bases, with 10 bases between the two germline ends. The CDR3 sequence is 13 residues long. V and J are TRBV7-9 and TRBJ1-1; D is possibly TRBD1 (5 bases). This sequence was found in a boy under 18 with cystic fibrosis. Sequencing was done on a sample of blood. The CDR3 reads CASSLDQGTEAFF. CDR3 DNA: TGTGCCAGCAGCTTGGATCAGGGTACTGAAGCTTTCTTT. Supplemented by reference TRBV7-9 and TRBJ1-1, the full variable domain reads DTGVSQNPRHKITKRGQNVTFRCDPISEHNRLYWYRQTLGQGPEFLTYFQNEAQLEKSRLLSDRFSAERPKGSFSTLEIQRTEQGDSAMYLCASSLDQGTEAFFGQGTRLTVV.